This T cell receptor beta chain appears in the sequencing data of a study of T cell responses to AZD1222 COVID-19 vaccine. Looking at the study overall: Second doses at about 4 or about 12 weeks were pooled.

General observations from the study: Most donors were white British, females outnumbered males, and clonal diversity was possibly underestimated. Sampling that yielded the repertoires occurred only after the peak T cell response.

Generated by immunoSEQ multiplex PCR, the TCRdb table keeps only in-frame clones and is missing some. The sample holds about 170,000 clones; over 85% are singletons and the top ten take roughly 1.5%. Regarding this clone: Its antigen is undetermined.

This CDR3 region has 15 residues. Germline lookup yields CDR1 LGHNA and CDR2 YSLEER. Trimming cost V 0 bases and J 7 bases; bases outside gene matches: 5. Here the sequenced sample was peripheral blood, taken on day 0 of AZD1222 vaccination. This TCR was sampled from an adult in good health. The chain joins TRBV4-3 to TRBJ1-2; 10 bases line up with TRBD1. The CDR3 protein is CASSQDRQGAFGYTF. The CDR3 nucleotides are TGCGCCAGCAGCCAAGATCGACAGGGGGCGTTTGGCTACACCTTC.